Presented here are 14 T cell receptor beta chains from one specimen sequenced in a study of T cells after yellow fever vaccination. MiXCR, applied by TCRdb to the 5' RACE reads, yields one record per CDR3 protein. In the table there are 510,000 or so distinct CDR3 sequences, approximately 21% of which are singletons. Material: PBMCs, obtained 15 days after the yellow fever booster vaccination. The receptors shown here come from a man aged 25-45 years who received the YFV17D yellow fever vaccine.

This clonotype was found a few times. V usage is TRBV12-3 or TRBV12-4 and J usage is TRBJ1-2; TRBD1 matches at 7 bases. The CDR3 has 16 amino acids. V lost 1 base and J lost 0; bases outside the gene matches: 5. CDR3 in amino acids: CASSLGATGANYGYTF. The CDR3 nucleotides are TGTGCCAGCAGTTTAGGAGCTACAGGGGCTAACTATGGCTACACCTTC.

This clonotype was seen a few times. The chain combines TRBV30 with TRBJ2-3, with TRBD2 identical over 9 bases. V lost 6 bases to trimming and J lost 1 base; unmatched junction nucleotides: 11. This CDR3 region has 16 residues. The germline gives CDR1 GTSNPN, CDR2 SVGIG (reference sequence). CDR3 loop: CACVAGPSGGTDTQYF. The CDR3 DNA is TGTGCCTGTGTGGCCGGGCCTAGCGGGGGCACAGATACGCAGTATTTT.

V usage is TRBV7-2 and J usage is TRBJ1-5; D remains ambiguous. V shed 1 base and J shed 6 bases, with 7 bases lying between them. Germline CDR1 and CDR2: SGHTA and FQGNSA. The CDR3 is 13 residues long. The CDR3, as DNA: TGTGCCAGCAGCTTAGTGGAGATTCAGCCCCAGCATTTT. It is translated as CASSLVEIQPQHF.

V usage is TRBV29-1 and J usage is TRBJ2-7; 7 bases are shared with TRBD1. The CDR3 runs 14 residues. V gave up 7 bases and J gave up 4 bases; unmatched junction bases: 13. Germline CDR1 SQVTM, CDR2 ANQGSEA. Here the CDR3 DNA reads TGCAGCGCCAAAGACGGGACAGAAGAATACGAGCAGTACTTC. This translates into CSAKDGTEEYEQYF.

The J gene is TRBJ2-5, the V gene TRBV7-2; D may correspond to TRBD1 or TRBD2 (5 bases each). CDR3 length: 15 amino acids. The V and J ends lost 1 base and 1 base respectively, with 10 bases between them. The V gene's germline CDR1 is SGHTA and CDR2 FQGNSA. The CDR3 sequence: CASSLGDGFQETQYF. The CDR3 DNA reads as TGTGCCAGCAGCTTAGGGGACGGGTTCCAAGAGACCCAGTACTTC. The complete variable domain, with remaining parts taken from reference TRBV7-2 and TRBJ2-5, reads GAGVSQSPSNKVTEKGKDVELRCDPISGHTALYWYRQSLGQGLEFLIYFQGNSAPDKSGLPSDRFSAERTGGSVSTLTIQRTQQEDSAVYLCASSLGDGFQETQYFGPGTRLLVL.

The rearrangement uses TRBV10-1 and TRBJ2-5; TRBD2 matches at 10 bases. The CDR3 has 16 amino acids. J lost 5 bases, V lost 4 bases, and 10 bases had no gene match. Germline CDR1 and CDR2: WNHNN and SYGVQD (reference sequence). The CDR3 protein is CASSAQREGPIETQYF. CDR3 DNA: TGCGCCAGCAGTGCTCAGCGGGAGGGCCCGATCGAGACCCAGTACTTC.

The V and J genes are TRBV5-4 and TRBJ2-5; a possible D gene is TRBD2 (5 bases). V dropped 7 bases and J dropped 4 bases, with 14 bases sitting between them. The germline CDR1 and CDR2 sequences are SGHNT and YYREEE (reference sequence). This CDR3 region has 13 residues. The DNA for the CDR3 is TGTGCCAGCCTCAGTGGGAGTTCAGAGACCCAGTACTTC. Translating gives CASLSGSSETQYF.

This clonotype came up a few times. This sequence joins TRBV6-1 and TRBJ1-5; D is ambiguous. CDR1 is MNHNS, CDR2 SASEGT, per germline. V lost 6 bases, J lost 0 bases, and 12 bases lay in between. The CDR3 sequence is 15 residues long. The CDR3 bases are TGTGCCAGCAGGATGGAGGTTTATAGCAATCAGCCCCAGCATTTT. Translated, it gives CASRMEVYSNQPQHF.

The rearrangement uses TRBV5-1 and TRBJ2-3; TRBD2 matches 10 bases. J was trimmed by 0 bases and V by 4 bases; bases with no gene match: 14. Germline assignment: CDR1 SGHRS and CDR2 YFSETQ. This CDR3 comprises 19 residues. As DNA, the CDR3 is TGCGCCAGCAGCCGGCTTGGACTAGCGGCCATGACTAGCACAGATACGCAGTATTTT. It specifies CASSRLGLAAMTSTDTQYF.

The sample holds a few counts of this clonotype. CDR3 loop: CASTVLVLSGELFF. CDR3 coding DNA: TGTGCCAGCACCGTTCTAGTTCTCTCCGGGGAGCTGTTTTTT. V usage is TRBV12-3 or TRBV12-4 and J usage is TRBJ2-2; unclear D gene. The V end lost 7 bases, the J end lost 6 bases, and 15 bases lay between the germline ends. The CDR3 length is 14 residues.

The chain combines TRBV28 with TRBJ2-7; the D gene is possibly TRBD2 (6 bases). V lost 4 bases and J 5 bases, leaving 15 bases between the germline ends. CDR3 size: 14 residues. The germline V gene has CDR1 MDHEN and CDR2 SYDVKM. As DNA, the CDR3 is TGTGCCAGCAGTTCGGGACCGACTAGTCACGAGCAGTACTTC. This translates into CASSSGPTSHEQYF.

The chain has TRBV5-1 and TRBJ2-7, with unresolved D. The CDR3 is 13 residues long. Germline CDR1 SGHRS, CDR2 YFSETQ. V shed 0 bases and J shed 5 bases, with 9 bases lying between them. DNA of the CDR3: TGCGCCAGCAGCTTGGCCAGGAGTCACGAGCAGTACTTC. Its protein is CASSLARSHEQYF.

The chain employs TRBV20-1 and TRBJ2-7; D is perhaps TRBD2 (6 bases). CDR1 DFQATT and CDR2 SNEGSKA come from the germline V gene (reference sequence). Trimming took 6 bases from V and 2 from J, leaving 20 bases between them. The CDR3 totals 15 residues. The CDR3 coding sequence is TGCAGTGCCCAGAGTGGTAACGGGAGAACCTACGAGCAGTACTTC. This translates into CSAQSGNGRTYEQYF.

This chain uses TRBV29-1 with TRBJ2-7, with D perhaps matching TRBD1 (5 bases). This CDR3 has 15 amino acids. Germline V CDR1 and CDR2: SQVTM, ANQGSEA. V was clipped by 1 base and J by 2 bases, with 15 bases between them. The CDR3 sequence: CSVEGVAGLTYEQYF. The CDR3 coding sequence is TGCAGCGTTGAAGGGGTCGCAGGGTTAACCTACGAGCAGTACTTC.